Only one count was recorded for the clone carrying this T cell receptor beta chain. The antigen is not known. Other DNA sequences within the sample encode an identical CDR3. This sample was included in a study of cytomegalovirus exposure and HLA in healthy donors. The PCR had 60 Vbeta and 13 Jbeta primers. Study processing details: Later reanalysis found 80 million or so unique TCR beta chains, some 10 million of them shared. Clones were sequenced by immunoSEQ multiplex PCR, and TCRdb holds only the in-frame ones, with some missing. The V and J calls and clone size come from that table; D and trimming were worked out from the DNA. The sample contains fewer than 180,000 clones, 60% to 85% of which appear only once. Study results and caveats: In terms of immune exposure information, only CMV serostatus was available.

In germline, CDR1 is SGHRS, CDR2 YFSETQ. The CDR3 extends over 14 amino acids. Trimming left V 2 bases short and J 0 bases short, with 9 bases between. The sample comprised PBMCs. The V and J genes are TRBV5-1 and TRBJ2-7; TRBD2 is a possible D gene (5 bases). This TCR was sampled from a man aged 50-60 years in good health and CMV-seropositive. The CDR3 protein is CASSLTGSSYEQYF. As DNA, the CDR3 is TGCGCCAGCAGCTTAACGGGAAGCTCCTACGAGCAGTACTTC.